Detailed here is one T cell receptor beta chain. Its antigen remains unidentified. Method: immunoSEQ multiplex PCR; TCRdb's copy keeps in-frame clones and lacks some. The data show 65,000 to 75,000 clones, more than 75% seen once. The sample comes from a study of OX40 agonist ivuxolimab in advanced cancers. The overall study: Dose-escalation patients had hepatocellular carcinoma, melanoma, renal cell or head and neck cancer. Broader study findings: Mean expanded clone counts were higher in CD8+ than CD4+ T cells.

The germline V gene has CDR1 KGHSH and CDR2 LQKENI. Losses at the gene ends were 11 bases for V and 0 bases for J; bases not matched to a gene: 6. The CDR3 spans 13 residues. This TCR was sampled from an adult with an advanced solid tumor such as melanoma, head and neck, liver or kidney cancer. The sample consisted of CD4+ or CD8+ T cells sorted from blood, taken in a trial of the OX40 agonist ivuxolimab. V and J are TRBV18 and TRBJ2-7; the match to TRBD2 covers 8 bases. The CDR3 region has the DNA TGTGCCGGCCGGGGGGGTAACTCCTACGAGCAGTACTTC. This sequence encodes CAGRGGNSYEQYF.